This T cell receptor (beta chain) stems from a study of T cell responses to AZD1222 COVID-19 vaccine. Study-wide results and limits: After two AZD1222 doses, spike-specific TCR breadth and depth rose versus day 0. Donors were largely white British and mainly female; clonal diversity was possibly underestimated. Per reports, nearly half of all spike-specific TCRs target regions that are unmutated in variants.

A note on this clone: Its antigen is unidentified.

V dropped 2 bases and J dropped 9; count of bases not matched to a gene: 1. The CDR3 extends over 14 amino acids. CDR1 and CDR2 from the germline V gene are KGHDR and SFDVKD. Repertoires were generated with immunoSEQ multiplex PCR, while TCRdb's copy carries only in-frame clones and drops some. The sample has roughly 80,000 clones; roughly 94% are singletons. The chain joins TRBV24-1 to TRBJ1-6, with TRBD1 matching over 9 bases. This sequence was found in an adult in good health. Here the sequenced sample was peripheral blood, taken on day 0 of AZD1222 vaccination. The CDR3, as DNA: TGTGCCACCAGTGATTCGACAGGGGGTTCACCCCTCCACTTT. It is translated as CATSDSTGGSPLHF.